This T cell receptor (beta chain) was documented in a study of T cell changes during pregnancy in multiple sclerosis. The method was immunoSEQ multiplex PCR; TCRdb's version includes in-frame clones alone and lacks a portion of them. This table has 75,000 to 95,000 clones, 92% appearing once. Germline V gives CDR1 MNHEY, CDR2 SVGAGI. The CDR3 runs 14 residues. The V segment lost 5 bases and the J segment 1 base; nucleotides outside the gene matches: 3. The receptor's source is a female donor with multiple sclerosis, enrolled in a pregnancy study. The sample here was peripheral blood, taken after pregnancy. The V call is TRBV6-5, the J call TRBJ2-5; 8 bases are shared with TRBD2. Here the CDR3 reads CASSATSGQETQYF. CDR3 coding DNA: TGTGCCAGCAGTGCAACTAGCGGCCAAGAGACCCAGTACTTC.